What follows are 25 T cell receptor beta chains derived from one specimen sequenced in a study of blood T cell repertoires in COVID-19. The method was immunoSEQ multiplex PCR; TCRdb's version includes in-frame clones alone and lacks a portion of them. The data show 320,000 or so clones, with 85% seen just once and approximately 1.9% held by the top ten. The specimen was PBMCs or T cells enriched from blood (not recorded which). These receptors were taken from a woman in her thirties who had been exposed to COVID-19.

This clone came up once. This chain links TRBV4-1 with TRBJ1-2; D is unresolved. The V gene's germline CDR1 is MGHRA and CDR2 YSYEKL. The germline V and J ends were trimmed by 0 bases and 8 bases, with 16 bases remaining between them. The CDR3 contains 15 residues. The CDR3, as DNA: TGCGCCAGCAGCCAAGATGGGAGGGCCGGGGAAGGCTACACCTTC. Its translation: CASSQDGRAGEGYTF.

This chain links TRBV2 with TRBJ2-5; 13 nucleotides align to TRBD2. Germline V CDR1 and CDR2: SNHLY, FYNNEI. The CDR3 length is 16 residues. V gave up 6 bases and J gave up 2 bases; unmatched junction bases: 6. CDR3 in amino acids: CASSGEGLAGQETQYF. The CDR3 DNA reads TGTGCCAGCAGCGGGGAGGGACTAGCGGGACAAGAGACCCAGTACTTC.

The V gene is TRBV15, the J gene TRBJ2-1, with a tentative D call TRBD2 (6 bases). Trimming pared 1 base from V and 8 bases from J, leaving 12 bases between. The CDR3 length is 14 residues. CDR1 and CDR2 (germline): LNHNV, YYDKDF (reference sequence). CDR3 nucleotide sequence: TGTGCCACCAGCAGAGCGGGGGACGAGGATGAGCAGTTCTTC. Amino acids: CATSRAGDEDEQFF.

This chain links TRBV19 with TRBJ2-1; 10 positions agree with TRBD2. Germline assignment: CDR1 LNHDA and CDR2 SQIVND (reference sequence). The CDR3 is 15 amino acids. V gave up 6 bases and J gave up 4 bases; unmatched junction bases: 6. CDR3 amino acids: CASRARTSGYNEQFF. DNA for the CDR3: TGTGCCAGTAGGGCGAGGACTAGCGGTTACAATGAGCAGTTCTTC.

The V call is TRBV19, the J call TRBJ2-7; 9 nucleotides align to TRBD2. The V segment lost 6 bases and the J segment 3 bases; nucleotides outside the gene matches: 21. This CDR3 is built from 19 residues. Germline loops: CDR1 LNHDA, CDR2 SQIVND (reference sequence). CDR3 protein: CASSPSFVAGGMAIYEQYF. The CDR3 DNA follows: TGTGCCAGTAGCCCCTCGTTTGTGGCGGGGGGGATGGCGATCTACGAGCAGTACTTC.

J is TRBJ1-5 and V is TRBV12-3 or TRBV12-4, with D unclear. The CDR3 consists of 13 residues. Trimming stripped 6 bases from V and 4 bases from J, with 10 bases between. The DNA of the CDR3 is TGTGCCAGCAGCCCCTCCGTAAATCAGCCCCAGCATTTT. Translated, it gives CASSPSVNQPQHF.

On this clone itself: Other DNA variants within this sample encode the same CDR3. CDR3 DNA sequence: TGTGCCAGCAGCTTGCCCGGACAGGGAACAGATACGCAGTATTTT. This translates into CASSLPGQGTDTQYF. The chain has TRBV28 and TRBJ2-3; the match to TRBD1 covers 8 bases. Germline trimming cut 6 bases from V and 3 bases from J; bases unmatched to any gene: 8. This CDR3 has 15 amino acids. Germline V gene sequence: CDR1 MDHEN, CDR2 SYDVKM.

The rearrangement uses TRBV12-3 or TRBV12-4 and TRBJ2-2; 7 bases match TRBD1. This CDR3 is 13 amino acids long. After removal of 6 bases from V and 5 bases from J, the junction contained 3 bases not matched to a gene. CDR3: CASSLTGTGELFF. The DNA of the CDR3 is TGTGCCAGCAGCCTGACAGGGACCGGGGAGCTGTTTTTT.

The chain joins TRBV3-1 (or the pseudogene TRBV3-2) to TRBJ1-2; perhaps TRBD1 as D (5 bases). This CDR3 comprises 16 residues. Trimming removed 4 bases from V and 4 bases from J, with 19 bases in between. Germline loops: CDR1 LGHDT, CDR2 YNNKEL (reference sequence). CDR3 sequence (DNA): TGTGCCAGCAGCCCCGGGGGTCCCAAGGGGACCTATGGCTACACCTTC. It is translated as CASSPGGPKGTYGYTF.

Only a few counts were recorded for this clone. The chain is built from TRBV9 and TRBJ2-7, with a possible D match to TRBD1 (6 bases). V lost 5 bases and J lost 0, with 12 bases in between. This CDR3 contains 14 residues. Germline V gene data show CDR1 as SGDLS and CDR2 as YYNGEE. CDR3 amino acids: CASSGQSSSYEQYF. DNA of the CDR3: TGTGCCAGCAGTGGACAGTCGAGCTCCTACGAGCAGTACTTC.

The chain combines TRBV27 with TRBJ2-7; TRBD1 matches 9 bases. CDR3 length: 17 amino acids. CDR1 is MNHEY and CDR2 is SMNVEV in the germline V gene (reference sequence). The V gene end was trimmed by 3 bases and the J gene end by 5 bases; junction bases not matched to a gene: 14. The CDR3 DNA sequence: TGTGCCAGCAGTTTTCAACCACCGGGACAGGGAATCCACGAGCAGTACTTC. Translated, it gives CASSFQPPGQGIHEQYF.

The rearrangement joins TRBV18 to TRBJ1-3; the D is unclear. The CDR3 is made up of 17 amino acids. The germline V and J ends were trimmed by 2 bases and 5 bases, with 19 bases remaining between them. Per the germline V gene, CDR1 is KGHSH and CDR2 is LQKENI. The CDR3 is CASSPSEAASHRNTIYF. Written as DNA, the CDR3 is TGTGCCAGCTCACCATCGGAGGCGGCTTCTCATAGAAACACCATATATTTT. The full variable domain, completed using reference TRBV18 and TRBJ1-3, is NAGVMQNPRHLVRRRGQEARLRCSPMKGHSHVYWYRQLPEEGLKFMVYLQKENIIDESGMPKERFSAEFPKEGPSILRIQQVVRGDSAAYFCASSPSEAASHRNTIYFGEGSWLTVV.

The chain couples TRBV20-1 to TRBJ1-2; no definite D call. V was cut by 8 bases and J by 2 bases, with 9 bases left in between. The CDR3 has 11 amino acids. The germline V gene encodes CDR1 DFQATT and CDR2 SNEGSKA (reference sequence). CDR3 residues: CSLGGNYGYTF. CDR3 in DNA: TGCAGTCTAGGAGGGAACTATGGCTACACCTTC.

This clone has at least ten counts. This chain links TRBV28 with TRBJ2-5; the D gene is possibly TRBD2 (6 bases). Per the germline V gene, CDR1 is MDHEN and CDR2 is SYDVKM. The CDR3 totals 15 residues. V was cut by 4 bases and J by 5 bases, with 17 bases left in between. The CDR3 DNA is TGTGCCAGCAGTTCTATTAGTCGGGGGATGGAGACCCAGTACTTC. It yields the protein CASSSISRGMETQYF.

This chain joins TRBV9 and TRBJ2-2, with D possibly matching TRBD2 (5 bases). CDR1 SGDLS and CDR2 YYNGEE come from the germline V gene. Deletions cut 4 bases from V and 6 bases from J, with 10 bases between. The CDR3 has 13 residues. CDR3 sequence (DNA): TGTGCCAGCAGCCCACTAGACGCCGGGGAGCTGTTTTTT. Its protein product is CASSPLDAGELFF.

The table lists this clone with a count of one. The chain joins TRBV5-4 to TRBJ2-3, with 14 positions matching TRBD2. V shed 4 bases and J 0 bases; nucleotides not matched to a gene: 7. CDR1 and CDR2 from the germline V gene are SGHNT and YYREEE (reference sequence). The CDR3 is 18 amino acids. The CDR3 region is CASSTGTSGSVSTDTQYF. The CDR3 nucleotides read TGTGCCAGCAGCACCGGGACTAGCGGGAGCGTTAGCACAGATACGCAGTATTTT.

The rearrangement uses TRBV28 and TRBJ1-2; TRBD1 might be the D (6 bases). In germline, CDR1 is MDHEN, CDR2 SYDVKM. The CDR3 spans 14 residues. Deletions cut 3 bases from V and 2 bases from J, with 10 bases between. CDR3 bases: TGTGCCAGCAGTTTCTACCAGGGGAACTATGGCTACACCTTC. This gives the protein CASSFYQGNYGYTF.

The CDR3 bases are TGTGCCAGCAGTTTAGGAGCTCCCGAGCAGTACTTC. Encoded protein: CASSLGAPEQYF. This chain links TRBV28 with TRBJ2-7; D remains unclear. The germline V gene encodes CDR1 MDHEN and CDR2 SYDVKM. This CDR3 spans 12 amino acids. V lost 2 bases to trimming and J lost 6 bases, with 8 bases between them. The full variable domain, its missing parts supplied by reference TRBV28 and TRBJ2-7, is DVKVTQSSRYLVKRTGEKVFLECVQDMDHENMFWYRQDPGLGLRLIYFSYDVKMKEKGDIPEGYSVSREKKERFSLILESASTNQTSMYLCASSLGAPEQYFGPGTRLTVT.

In nucleotides, the CDR3 is TGTGCCAGCAGCGTGGGGACAGGGCTTGAGGAGCTGTTTTTT. Translated, it gives CASSVGTGLEELFF. This chain joins TRBV9 and TRBJ2-2; TRBD1 matches at 9 bases. Per germline, CDR1 SGDLS and CDR2 YYNGEE. The V gene end was trimmed by 2 bases and the J gene end by 10 bases; junction bases not matched to a gene: 6. The CDR3 consists of 14 residues.

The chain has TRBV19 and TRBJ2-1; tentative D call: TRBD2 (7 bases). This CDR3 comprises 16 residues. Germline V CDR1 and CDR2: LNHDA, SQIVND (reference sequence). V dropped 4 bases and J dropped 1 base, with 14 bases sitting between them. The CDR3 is CASSNPRGGSYNEQFF. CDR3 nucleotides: TGTGCCAGTAGTAACCCAAGGGGGGGGTCCTACAATGAGCAGTTCTTC.

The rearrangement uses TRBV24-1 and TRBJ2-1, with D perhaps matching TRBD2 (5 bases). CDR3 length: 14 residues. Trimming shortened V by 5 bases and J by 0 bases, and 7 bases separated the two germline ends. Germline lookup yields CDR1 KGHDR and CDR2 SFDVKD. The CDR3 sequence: CATSALASYNEQFF. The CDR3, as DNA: TGTGCCACCAGTGCTCTAGCCTCCTACAATGAGCAGTTCTTC.

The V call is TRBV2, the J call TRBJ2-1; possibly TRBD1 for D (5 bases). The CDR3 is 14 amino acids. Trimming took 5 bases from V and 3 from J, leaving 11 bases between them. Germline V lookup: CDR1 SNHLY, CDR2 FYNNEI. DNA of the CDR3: TGTGCCAGCAGTCTACAGGCGAACTACAATGAGCAGTTCTTC. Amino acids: CASSLQANYNEQFF.

The CDR3 DNA sequence: TGTGCCAGCAGTGGGGGGCCAGGGAGTAGCAATCAGCCCCAGCATTTT. Translating gives CASSGGPGSSNQPQHF. This chain connects TRBV25-1 to TRBJ1-5, with TRBD1 as a possible D gene (6 bases). The CDR3 contains 16 residues. Trimming took off 4 bases at V and 0 bases at J, with 13 bases between the two ends. The V gene's germline CDR1 is MGHDK and CDR2 SYGVNS.

CDR3 coding DNA: TGTGCCAGCAGTGGGACAGGGGGTGGCTACACCTTC. Residues: CASSGTGGGYTF. The chain has TRBV27 and TRBJ1-2, with TRBD1 identical over 11 bases. The junction had 0 bases not matched to a gene; V was cut back by 5 bases and J by 7 bases. CDR1 MNHEY and CDR2 SMNVEV come from the germline V gene (reference sequence). CDR3 size: 12 residues.

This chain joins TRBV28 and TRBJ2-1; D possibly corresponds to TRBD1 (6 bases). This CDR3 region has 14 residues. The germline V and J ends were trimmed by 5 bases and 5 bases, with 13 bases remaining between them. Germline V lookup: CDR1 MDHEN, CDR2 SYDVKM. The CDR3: CASSGQPPNNEQFF. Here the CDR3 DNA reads TGTGCCAGCAGTGGACAGCCTCCTAACAATGAGCAGTTCTTC. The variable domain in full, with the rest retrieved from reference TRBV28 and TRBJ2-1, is DVKVTQSSRYLVKRTGEKVFLECVQDMDHENMFWYRQDPGLGLRLIYFSYDVKMKEKGDIPEGYSVSREKKERFSLILESASTNQTSMYLCASSGQPPNNEQFFGPGTRLTVL.